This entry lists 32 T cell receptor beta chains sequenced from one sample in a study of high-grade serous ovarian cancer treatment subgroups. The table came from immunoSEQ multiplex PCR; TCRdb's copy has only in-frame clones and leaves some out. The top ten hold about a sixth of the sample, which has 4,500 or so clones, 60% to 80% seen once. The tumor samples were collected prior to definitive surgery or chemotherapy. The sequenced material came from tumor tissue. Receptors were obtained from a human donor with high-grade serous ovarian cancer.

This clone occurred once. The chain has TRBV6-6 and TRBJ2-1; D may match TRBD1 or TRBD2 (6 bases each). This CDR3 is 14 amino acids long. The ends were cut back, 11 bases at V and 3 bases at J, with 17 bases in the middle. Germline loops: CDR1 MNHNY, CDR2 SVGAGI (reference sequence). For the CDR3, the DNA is TGTGCCGTGGGGGGCAGGGGATTCTACAATGAGCAGTTCTTC. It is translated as CAVGGRGFYNEQFF.

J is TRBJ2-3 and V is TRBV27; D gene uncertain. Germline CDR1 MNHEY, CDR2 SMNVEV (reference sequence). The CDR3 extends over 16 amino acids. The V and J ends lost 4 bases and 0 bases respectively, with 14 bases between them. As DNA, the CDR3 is TGTGCCAGCAGTTCTCAAGTGGAGAGTAGCACAGATACGCAGTATTTT. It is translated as CASSSQVESSTDTQYF.

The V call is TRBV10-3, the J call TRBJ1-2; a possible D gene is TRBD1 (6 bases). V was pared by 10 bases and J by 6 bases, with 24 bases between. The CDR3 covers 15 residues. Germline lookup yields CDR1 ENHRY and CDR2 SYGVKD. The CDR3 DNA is TGTGCCACCGTTGGAACCGGGACATTCTCCAATGGCTACACCTTC. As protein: CATVGTGTFSNGYTF.

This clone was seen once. CDR3 amino acids: CASSQVGQGSYRETQYF. CDR3 sequence (DNA): TGCGCCAGCAGCCAAGTGGGACAGGGCTCGTATAGAGAGACCCAGTACTTC. The J gene is TRBJ2-5, the V gene TRBV4-1, with 9 bases identical to TRBD1. Unmatched junction bases numbered 10, after V lost 1 base and J lost 4 bases. From germline, CDR1 is MGHRA and CDR2 YSYEKL. CDR3 length equals 17 residues.

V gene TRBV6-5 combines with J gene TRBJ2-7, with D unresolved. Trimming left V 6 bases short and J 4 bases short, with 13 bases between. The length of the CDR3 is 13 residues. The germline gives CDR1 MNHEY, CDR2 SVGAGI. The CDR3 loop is CASRRIEGYEQYV. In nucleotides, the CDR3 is TGTGCCAGCAGACGGATAGAAGGATACGAGCAGTACGTC.

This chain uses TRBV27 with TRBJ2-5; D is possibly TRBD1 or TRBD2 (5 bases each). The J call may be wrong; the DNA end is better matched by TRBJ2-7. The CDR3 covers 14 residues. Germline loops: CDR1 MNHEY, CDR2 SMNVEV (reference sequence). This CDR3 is CASRTGTSAYEQYF. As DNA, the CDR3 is TGTGCCAGCAGGACCGGGACCTCGGCCTACGAGCAGTACTTC.

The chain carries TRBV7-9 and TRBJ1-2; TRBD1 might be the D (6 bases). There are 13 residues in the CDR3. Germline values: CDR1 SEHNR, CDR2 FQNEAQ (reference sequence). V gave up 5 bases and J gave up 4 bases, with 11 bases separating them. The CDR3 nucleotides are TGTGCCAGCAGCCCAGGACAGACCTATGGCTACACCTTC. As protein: CASSPGQTYGYTF.

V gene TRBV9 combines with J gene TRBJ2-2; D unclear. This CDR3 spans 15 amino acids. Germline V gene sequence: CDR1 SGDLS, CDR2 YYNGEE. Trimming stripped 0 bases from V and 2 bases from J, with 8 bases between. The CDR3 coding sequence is TGTGCCAGCAGCGTAGAGGTCAGAAACACCGGGGAGCTGTTTTTT. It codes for CASSVEVRNTGELFF. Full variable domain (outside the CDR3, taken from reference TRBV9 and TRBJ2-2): DSGVTQTPKHLITATGQRVTLRCSPRSGDLSVYWYQQSLDQGLQFLIQYYNGEERAKGNILERFSAQQFPDLHSELNLSSLELGDSALYFCASSVEVRNTGELFFGEGSRLTVL.

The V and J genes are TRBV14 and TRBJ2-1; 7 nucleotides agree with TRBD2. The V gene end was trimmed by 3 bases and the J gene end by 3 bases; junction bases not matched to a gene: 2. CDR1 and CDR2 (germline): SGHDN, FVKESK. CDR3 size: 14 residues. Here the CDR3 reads CASSQSGNYNEQFF. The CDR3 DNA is TGTGCCAGCAGCCAGAGCGGGAACTACAATGAGCAGTTCTTC.

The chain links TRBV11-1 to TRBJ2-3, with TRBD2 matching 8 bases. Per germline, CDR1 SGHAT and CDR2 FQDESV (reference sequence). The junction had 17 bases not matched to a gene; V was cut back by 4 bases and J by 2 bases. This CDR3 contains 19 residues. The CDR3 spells CASSSQGGGRTEFTDTQYF. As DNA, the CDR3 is TGTGCCAGCAGCTCCCAGGGTGGCGGGAGGACCGAGTTCACAGATACGCAGTATTTT.

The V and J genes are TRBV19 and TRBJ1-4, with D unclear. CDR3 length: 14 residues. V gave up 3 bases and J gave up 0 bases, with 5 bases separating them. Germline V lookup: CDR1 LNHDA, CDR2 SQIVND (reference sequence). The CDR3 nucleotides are TGTGCCAGTAGTATTGGGGCAACTAATGAAAAACTGTTTTTT. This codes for CASSIGATNEKLFF.

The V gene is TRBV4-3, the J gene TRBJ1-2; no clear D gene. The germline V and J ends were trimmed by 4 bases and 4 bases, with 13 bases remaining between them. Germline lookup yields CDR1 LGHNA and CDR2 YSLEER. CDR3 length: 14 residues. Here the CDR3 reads CASSRDGKTYGYTF. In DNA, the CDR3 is TGCGCCAGCAGCCGAGACGGGAAAACCTATGGCTACACCTTC.

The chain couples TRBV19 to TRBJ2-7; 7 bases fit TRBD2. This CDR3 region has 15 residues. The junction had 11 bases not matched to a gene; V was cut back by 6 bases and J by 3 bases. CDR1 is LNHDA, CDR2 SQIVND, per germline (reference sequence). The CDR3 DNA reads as TGTGCCAGTAGGAGTCGGGGGGATATGGGCTACGAGCAGTACTTC. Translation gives CASRSRGDMGYEQYF.

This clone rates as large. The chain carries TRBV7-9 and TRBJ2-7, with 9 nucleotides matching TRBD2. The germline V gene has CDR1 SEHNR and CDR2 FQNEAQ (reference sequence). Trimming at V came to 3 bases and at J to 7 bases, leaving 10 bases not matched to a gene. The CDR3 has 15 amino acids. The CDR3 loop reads CASSLLAGLAGEQYF. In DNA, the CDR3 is TGTGCCAGCAGCTTGCTAGCGGGGCTTGCTGGGGAGCAGTACTTC.

CDR3: CSVEGRTGELFF. The DNA for the CDR3 is TGCAGCGTTGAGGGCAGAACCGGGGAGCTGTTTTTT. The J gene is TRBJ2-2, the V gene TRBV29-1; D gene unclear. Germline CDR1 is SQVTM and CDR2 is ANQGSEA. The ends were cut back, 3 bases at V and 5 bases at J, with 7 bases in the middle. CDR3 size: 12 residues.

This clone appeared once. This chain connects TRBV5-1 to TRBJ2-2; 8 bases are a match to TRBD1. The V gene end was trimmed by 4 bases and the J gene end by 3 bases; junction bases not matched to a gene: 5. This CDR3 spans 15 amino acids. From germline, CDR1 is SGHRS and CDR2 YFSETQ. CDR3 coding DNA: TGCGCCAGCAGCACGGACAGGGCTGACACCGGGGAGCTGTTTTTT. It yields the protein CASSTDRADTGELFF. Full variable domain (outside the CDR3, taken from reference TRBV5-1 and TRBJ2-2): KAGVTQTPRYLIKTRGQQVTLSCSPISGHRSVSWYQQTPGQGLQFLFEYFSETQRNKGNFPGRFSGRQFSNSRSEMNVSTLELGDSALYLCASSTDRADTGELFFGEGSRLTVL.

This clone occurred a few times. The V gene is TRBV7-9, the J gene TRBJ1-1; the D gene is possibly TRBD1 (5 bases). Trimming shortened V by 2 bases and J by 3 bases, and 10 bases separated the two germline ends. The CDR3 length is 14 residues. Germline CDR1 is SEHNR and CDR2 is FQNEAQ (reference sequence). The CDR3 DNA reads TGTGCCAGCAGCTTACGGGGGGAGTACACTGAAGCTTTCTTT. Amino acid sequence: CASSLRGEYTEAFF.

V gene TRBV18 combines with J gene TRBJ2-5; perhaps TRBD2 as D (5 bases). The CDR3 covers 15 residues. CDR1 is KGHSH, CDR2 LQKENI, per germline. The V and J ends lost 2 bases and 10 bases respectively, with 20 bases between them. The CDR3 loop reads CASSPVGRWPEGQYF. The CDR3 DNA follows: TGTGCCAGCTCACCAGTTGGGCGGTGGCCTGAGGGCCAGTACTTC.

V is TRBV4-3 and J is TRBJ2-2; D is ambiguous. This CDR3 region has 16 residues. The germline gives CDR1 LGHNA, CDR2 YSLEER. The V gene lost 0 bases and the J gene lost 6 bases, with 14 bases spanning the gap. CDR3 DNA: TGCGCCAGCAGCCAAGATATAGGCTTAGGTCCCGGGGAGCTGTTTTTT. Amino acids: CASSQDIGLGPGELFF.

The CDR3 DNA reads TGTGCCAGCAGTTCTTCAAGTGTGAGTCCCCAAAGGGACGAGCAGTACTTC. Translating gives CASSSSSVSPQRDEQYF. The chain employs TRBV27 and TRBJ2-7; no clear D gene. Germline V gene sequence: CDR1 MNHEY, CDR2 SMNVEV (reference sequence). The V and J ends lost 4 bases and 5 bases respectively, with 24 bases between them. This CDR3 is built from 17 residues.

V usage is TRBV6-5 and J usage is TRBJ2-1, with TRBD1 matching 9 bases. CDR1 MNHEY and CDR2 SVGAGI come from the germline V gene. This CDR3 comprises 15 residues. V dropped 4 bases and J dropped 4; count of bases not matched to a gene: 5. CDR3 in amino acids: CASSSGTGRYNEQFF. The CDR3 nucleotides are TGTGCCAGCAGTTCCGGGACAGGGAGATACAATGAGCAGTTCTTC.

The CDR3 loop reads CASSNGLGGELFF. The CDR3 DNA reads TGTGCCAGCAGCAACGGACTAGGCGGGGAGCTGTTTTTT. The chain uses TRBV7-9 and TRBJ2-2, with 7 bases that match TRBD2. The trim removed 5 bases at V and 7 bases at J, leaving 4 bases unmatched. The CDR3 loop spans 13 amino acids. Germline lookup yields CDR1 SEHNR and CDR2 FQNEAQ (reference sequence). Filled out from reference TRBV7-9 and TRBJ2-2, the complete variable domain reads DTGVSQNPRHKITKRGQNVTFRCDPISEHNRLYWYRQTLGQGPEFLTYFQNEAQLEKSRLLSDRFSAERPKGSFSTLEIQRTEQGDSAMYLCASSNGLGGELFFGEGSRLTVL.

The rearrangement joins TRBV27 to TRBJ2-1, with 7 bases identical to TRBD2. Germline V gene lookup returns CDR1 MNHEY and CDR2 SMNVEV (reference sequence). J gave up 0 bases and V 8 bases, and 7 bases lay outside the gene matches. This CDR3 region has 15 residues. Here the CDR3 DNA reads TGTGCCAGCTACCAAACGGGGGGCTCCTACAATGAGCAGTTCTTC. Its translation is CASYQTGGSYNEQFF.

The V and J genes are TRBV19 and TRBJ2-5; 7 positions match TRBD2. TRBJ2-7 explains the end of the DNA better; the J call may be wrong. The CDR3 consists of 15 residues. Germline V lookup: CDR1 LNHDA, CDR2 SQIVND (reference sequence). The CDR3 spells CASRSRGDMGYEQYF. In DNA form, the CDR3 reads TGTGCCAGTAGGAGTCGGGGGGATATGGGCTACGAGCAGTACTTC.

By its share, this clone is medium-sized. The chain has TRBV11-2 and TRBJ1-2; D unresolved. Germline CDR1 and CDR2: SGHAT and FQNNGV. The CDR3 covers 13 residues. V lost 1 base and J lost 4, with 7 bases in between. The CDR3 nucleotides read TGTGCCAGCAGCTTAGGAGTAAGCTATGGCTACACCTTC. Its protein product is CASSLGVSYGYTF.

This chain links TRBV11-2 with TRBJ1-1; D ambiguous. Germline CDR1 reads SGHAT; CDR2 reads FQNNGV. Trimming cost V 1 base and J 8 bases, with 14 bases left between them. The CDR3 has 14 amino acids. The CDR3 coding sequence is TGTGCCAGCAGCTTAGCGAGCATGAAAAGGGAAGCTTTCTTT. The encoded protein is CASSLASMKREAFF.

The CDR3 is CASSLWAGANTEAFF. CDR3 in DNA: TGTGCCAGCAGCTTATGGGCAGGGGCGAACACTGAAGCTTTCTTT. The chain employs TRBV11-1 and TRBJ1-1; D perhaps matches TRBD1 (6 bases). The CDR3 has 15 amino acids. With 2 bases removed from V and 1 base from J, the gap between germline ends came to 11 bases. CDR1 is SGHAT and CDR2 is FQDESV in the germline V gene (reference sequence).

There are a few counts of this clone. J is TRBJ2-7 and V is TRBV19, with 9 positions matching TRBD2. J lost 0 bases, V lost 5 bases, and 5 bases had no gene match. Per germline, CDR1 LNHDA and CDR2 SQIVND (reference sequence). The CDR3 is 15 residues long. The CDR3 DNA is TGTGCCAGTAGTCGGACTAGCGACCGCTCCTACGAGCAGTACTTC. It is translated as CASSRTSDRSYEQYF.

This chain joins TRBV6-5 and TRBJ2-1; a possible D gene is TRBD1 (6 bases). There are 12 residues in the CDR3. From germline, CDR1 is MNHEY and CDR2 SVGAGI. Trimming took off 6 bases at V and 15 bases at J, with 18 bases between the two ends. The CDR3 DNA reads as TGTGCCAGCAGCAGATACCGGGACACCCCGTTCTTC. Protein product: CASSRYRDTPFF.

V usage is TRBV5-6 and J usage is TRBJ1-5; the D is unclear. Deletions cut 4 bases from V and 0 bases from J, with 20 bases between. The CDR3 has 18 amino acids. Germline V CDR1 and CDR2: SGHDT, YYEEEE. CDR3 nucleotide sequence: TGTGCCAGCAGCCGGTGGGGATCGGGAATCTATAGCAATCAGCCCCAGCATTTT. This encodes CASSRWGSGIYSNQPQHF.

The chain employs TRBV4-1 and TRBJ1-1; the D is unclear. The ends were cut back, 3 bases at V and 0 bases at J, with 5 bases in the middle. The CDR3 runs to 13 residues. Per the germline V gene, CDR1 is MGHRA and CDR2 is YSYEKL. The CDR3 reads CASSHSLNTEAFF. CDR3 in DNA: TGCGCCAGCAGCCACAGCCTGAACACTGAAGCTTTCTTT.

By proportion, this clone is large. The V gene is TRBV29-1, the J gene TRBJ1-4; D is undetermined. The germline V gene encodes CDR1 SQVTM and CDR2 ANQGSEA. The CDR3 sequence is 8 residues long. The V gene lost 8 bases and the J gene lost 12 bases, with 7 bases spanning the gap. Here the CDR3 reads CSPTELFF. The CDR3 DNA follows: TGCAGCCCCACTGAACTGTTTTTT.